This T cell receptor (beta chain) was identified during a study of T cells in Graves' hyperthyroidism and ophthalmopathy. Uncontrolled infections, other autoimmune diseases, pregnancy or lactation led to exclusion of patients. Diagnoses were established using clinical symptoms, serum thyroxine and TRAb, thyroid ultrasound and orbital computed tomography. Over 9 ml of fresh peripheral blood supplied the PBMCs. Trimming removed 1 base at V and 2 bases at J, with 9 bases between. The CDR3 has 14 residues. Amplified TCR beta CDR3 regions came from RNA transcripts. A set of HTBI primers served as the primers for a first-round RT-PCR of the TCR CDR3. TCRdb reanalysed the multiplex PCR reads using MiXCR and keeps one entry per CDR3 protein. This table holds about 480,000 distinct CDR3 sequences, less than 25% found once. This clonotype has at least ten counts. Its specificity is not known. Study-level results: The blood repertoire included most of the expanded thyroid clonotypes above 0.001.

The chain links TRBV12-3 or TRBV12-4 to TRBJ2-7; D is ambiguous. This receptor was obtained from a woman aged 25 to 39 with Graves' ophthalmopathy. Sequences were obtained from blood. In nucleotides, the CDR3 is TGTGCCAGCAGTTTAGTTAAGCCTCCCTACGAGCAGTACTTC. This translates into CASSLVKPPYEQYF.